The 22 T cell receptor beta chains below come from one sample, sequenced in a study of cytomegalovirus exposure and HLA in healthy donors. The table came from immunoSEQ multiplex PCR; TCRdb's copy has only in-frame clones and leaves some out. The sample has about 260,000 clones, 90% seen once; the top ten hold around 3.3%. What was sequenced was PBMCs. Receptors were obtained from a woman in her twenties or thirties in good health and CMV-seronegative.

The chain is built from TRBV28 and TRBJ2-5; D is possibly TRBD1 (8 bases). This CDR3 is built from 15 residues. V lost 6 bases to trimming and J lost 2 bases, with 16 bases between them. Germline V gene sequence: CDR1 MDHEN, CDR2 SYDVKM. CDR3: CASRLQGGRQETQYF. For the CDR3, the DNA is TGTGCCAGCAGATTACAGGGGGGGCGGCAAGAGACCCAGTACTTC.

The chain carries TRBV7-9 and TRBJ2-7; D gene unclear. CDR1 is SEHNR and CDR2 is FQNEAQ in the germline V gene (reference sequence). V was pared by 5 bases and J by 4 bases, with 21 bases between. This CDR3 has 16 residues. Here the CDR3 reads CASSHSSSLIPYEQYF. In DNA, the CDR3 is TGTGCCAGCAGCCATTCTTCGAGCCTAATCCCTTACGAGCAGTACTTC. The full variable domain, rest sourced from reference TRBV7-9 and TRBJ2-7, is DTGVSQNPRHKITKRGQNVTFRCDPISEHNRLYWYRQTLGQGPEFLTYFQNEAQLEKSRLLSDRFSAERPKGSFSTLEIQRTEQGDSAMYLCASSHSSSLIPYEQYFGPGTRLTVT.

The gene calls are TRBV15 and TRBJ2-2; the D gene could be TRBD1 or TRBD2 (6 bases each). V was clipped by 4 bases and J by 8 bases, with 14 bases between them. Germline CDR1 is LNHNV and CDR2 is YYDKDF (reference sequence). The CDR3 covers 14 residues. The CDR3 region is CATSKPGAYGELFF. The CDR3 nucleotides read TGTGCCACCAGCAAGCCGGGGGCGTATGGGGAGCTGTTTTTT.

V and J are TRBV6-6 and TRBJ2-7; 9 bases match TRBD1. CDR3 length: 16 amino acids. From germline, CDR1 is MNHNY and CDR2 SVGAGI (reference sequence). The trim removed 1 base at V and 0 bases at J, leaving 4 bases unmatched. This chain's CDR3 is CASSYLGTGSSYEQYF. The CDR3 nucleotides are TGTGCCAGCAGTTACTTAGGGACAGGGAGCTCCTACGAGCAGTACTTC.

The rearrangement links TRBV10-3 to TRBJ2-7; D perhaps matches TRBD2 (5 bases). The CDR3 length is 16 residues. Germline CDR1 reads ENHRY; CDR2 reads SYGVKD. Trimming removed 4 bases from V and 1 base from J, with 17 bases in between. The DNA for the CDR3 is TGTGCCATCAGTGGAAGTGGCGGGCCGAATTCCTACGAGCAGTACTTC. Translation: CAISGSGGPNSYEQYF.

The sample holds many counts of this clone. The chain uses TRBV25-1 and TRBJ2-5; perhaps TRBD1 as D (6 bases). This CDR3 has 15 residues. V was clipped by 2 bases and J by 2 bases, with 12 bases between them. CDR1 is MGHDK and CDR2 is SYGVNS in the germline V gene. This chain's CDR3 is CASSEGTGRQETQYF. As DNA, the CDR3 is TGTGCCAGCAGTGAAGGTACAGGGCGTCAAGAGACCCAGTACTTC.

The V and J genes are TRBV4-3 and TRBJ1-4; tentatively, D is TRBD1 (5 bases). The ends were cut back, 3 bases at V and 2 bases at J, with 10 bases in the middle. The CDR3 covers 15 residues. In germline, CDR1 is LGHNA, CDR2 YSLEER. The CDR3 coding sequence is TGCGCCAGCAGCCAGATCAGGGATACTAATGAAAAACTGTTTTTT. Translating gives CASSQIRDTNEKLFF.

The chain uses TRBV6-1 and TRBJ2-7; no firm D call. Looked up from germline, CDR1 is MNHNS and CDR2 is SASEGT. This CDR3 region has 12 residues. Trimming removed 2 bases at V and 7 bases at J, with 9 bases between. The CDR3 sequence is CASSENTWEQYF. The DNA for the CDR3 is TGTGCCAGCAGTGAAAATACGTGGGAGCAGTACTTC.

This sequence joins TRBV5-1 and TRBJ2-7; D is uncertain. Germline CDR1 SGHRS, CDR2 YFSETQ. Deletions cut 3 bases from V and 2 bases from J, with 15 bases between. The length of the CDR3 is 15 residues. The CDR3 is CASSSPDLNPYEQYF. The CDR3 DNA sequence: TGCGCCAGCAGCTCGCCGGACCTTAACCCCTACGAGCAGTACTTC. The full variable domain, rest sourced from reference TRBV5-1 and TRBJ2-7, is KAGVTQTPRYLIKTRGQQVTLSCSPISGHRSVSWYQQTPGQGLQFLFEYFSETQRNKGNFPGRFSGRQFSNSRSEMNVSTLELGDSALYLCASSSPDLNPYEQYFGPGTRLTVT.

The chain is built from TRBV11-3 and TRBJ2-7, with 9 bases aligning to TRBD2. The germline gives CDR1 SGHNT, CDR2 YENEEA. The CDR3 is 15 amino acids. V shed 4 bases and J 2 bases; nucleotides not matched to a gene: 6. This CDR3 reads CASSSLAGLAYEQYF. CDR3 nucleotide sequence: TGTGCCAGCAGCTCGCTAGCGGGATTAGCCTACGAGCAGTACTTC.

Written as DNA, the CDR3 is TGTGCCAGCAGCTTAGATCCCCCCCAGACTAGCGGGAGCACAGATACGCAGTATTTT. Protein sequence: CASSLDPPQTSGSTDTQYF. V and J are TRBV11-2 and TRBJ2-3, with 10 positions matching TRBD2. This CDR3 spans 19 amino acids. Trimming cost V 0 bases and J 0 bases; bases outside gene matches: 9. Germline CDR1 and CDR2: SGHAT and FQNNGV.

The chain carries TRBV4-3 and TRBJ2-2; unclear D gene. In germline, CDR1 is LGHNA, CDR2 YSLEER. Trimming removed 0 bases at V and 1 base at J, with 9 bases between. CDR3 length equals 16 residues. In DNA form, the CDR3 reads TGCGCCAGCAGCCAAGATTTGGCAGGGAACACCGGGGAGCTGTTTTTT. The encoded protein is CASSQDLAGNTGELFF.

The V gene is TRBV5-4, the J gene TRBJ2-3; maybe TRBD2 (5 bases). Trimming shortened V by 2 bases and J by 2 bases, and 9 bases separated the two germline ends. Germline V gene sequence: CDR1 SGHNT, CDR2 YYREEE (reference sequence). This CDR3 is 14 amino acids long. The CDR3 DNA sequence: TGTGCCAGCAGCTTAAGCGGTTACACAGATACGCAGTATTTT. It specifies CASSLSGYTDTQYF.

J is TRBJ2-7 and V is TRBV7-2; D is perhaps TRBD1 or TRBD2 (5 bases each). Per the germline V gene, CDR1 is SGHTA and CDR2 is FQGNSA. Trimming pared 5 bases from V and 2 bases from J, leaving 16 bases between. This CDR3 is built from 15 residues. The CDR3 DNA reads as TGTGCCAGCAGCCAAGAACCCGGGACGGCCTACGAGCAGTACTTC. Residues: CASSQEPGTAYEQYF.

This chain connects TRBV2 to TRBJ2-1, with 14 bases aligning to TRBD2. This CDR3 spans 16 amino acids. Unmatched junction bases numbered 9, after V lost 8 bases and J lost 6 bases. Germline CDR1 reads SNHLY; CDR2 reads FYNNEI. CDR3: CASPATGLAGGNEQFF. DNA for the CDR3: TGTGCCAGCCCTGCGACCGGACTAGCGGGAGGCAATGAGCAGTTCTTC.

This clone has more than one count but fewer than ten. The V call is TRBV11-2, the J call TRBJ2-7; 9 positions match TRBD2. The CDR3 runs 14 residues. The V segment lost 3 bases and the J segment 6 bases; nucleotides outside the gene matches: 6. The germline gives CDR1 SGHAT, CDR2 FQNNGV. This CDR3 is CASSFIEREVEQYF. The CDR3 nucleotides read TGTGCCAGCAGCTTTATCGAGCGGGAGGTCGAGCAGTACTTC.

The genes are TRBV12-5 and TRBJ2-4; D might be TRBD2 (5 bases). The germline gives CDR1 LGHNT, CDR2 FRNRAP. The V gene lost 1 base and the J gene lost 2 bases, with 21 bases spanning the gap. This CDR3 comprises 19 residues. Here the CDR3 reads CASGLDLSLAGGTKNIQYF. In DNA form, the CDR3 reads TGTGCTAGTGGTTTGGACCTCTCCTTGGCGGGTGGTACCAAAAACATTCAGTACTTC.

The rearrangement links TRBV21-1 to TRBJ2-7. TRBV21-1 is assigned pseudogene status. This CDR3 is built from 14 residues. Here the CDR3 DNA reads TGTGCCAGCACCCCACCCGGACCGCATAACGATCAGTACTTC. This sequence encodes CASTPPGPHNDQYF.

The CDR3 nucleotides are TGCAGTGCTAGATCGGCAGATACGCAGTATTTT. It is translated as CSARSADTQYF. V gene TRBV20-1 combines with J gene TRBJ2-3; D gene unclear. V lost 2 bases to trimming and J lost 4 bases, with 4 bases between them. The CDR3 runs 11 residues. Germline V lookup: CDR1 DFQATT, CDR2 SNEGSKA (reference sequence).

The chain carries TRBV29-1 and TRBJ2-1; 8 bases align to TRBD2. The CDR3 extends over 16 amino acids. With V trimmed by 5 bases and J by 0 bases, 9 bases remained unmatched. Germline V gene lookup returns CDR1 SQVTM and CDR2 ANQGSEA. CDR3 sequence reads: CSVFGAGGPSYNEQFF. The CDR3 DNA reads TGCAGCGTTTTTGGGGCGGGAGGACCCTCCTACAATGAGCAGTTCTTC.

This clone turned up a few times. The chain couples TRBV7-9 to TRBJ1-2; tentatively, D is TRBD1 (5 bases). In germline, CDR1 is SEHNR, CDR2 FQNEAQ (reference sequence). Between the trimmed V and J ends, which lost 3 bases and 4 bases, there was a span of 9 bases. CDR3 length equals 13 residues. The CDR3 loop is CASSFEGAYGYTF. In DNA form, the CDR3 reads TGTGCCAGCAGCTTTGAAGGGGCCTATGGCTACACCTTC.

Only one count was recorded for this clone. In nucleotides, the CDR3 is TGTGCCAGTAGCATTACGAACACCGGGGAGCTGTTTTTT. This translates into CASSITNTGELFF. The rearrangement joins TRBV19 to TRBJ2-2; D is unclear. V was pared by 6 bases and J by 0 bases, with 5 bases between. Germline values: CDR1 LNHDA, CDR2 SQIVND (reference sequence). The CDR3 consists of 13 residues.